This T cell receptor (beta chain) was found in a study of T cell responses to AZD1222 COVID-19 vaccine. Generated by immunoSEQ multiplex PCR, the TCRdb table keeps only in-frame clones and is missing some. The sample lists 100,000 to 150,000 clones; just over 90% were seen once. The CDR3 is 14 amino acids. CDR1 and CDR2 from the germline V gene are KGHSH and LQKENI. Trimming at V came to 3 bases and at J to 7 bases, leaving 5 bases not matched to a gene. Sequences were derived from peripheral blood, sampled on day 0 of AZD1222 vaccination. The chain couples TRBV18 to TRBJ1-1, with 10 bases identical to TRBD1. The source of this sequence is an adult in good health. CDR3 region: CASSPMGQGIEAFF. CDR3 DNA sequence: TGTGCCAGCTCACCGATGGGACAGGGGATTGAAGCTTTCTTT.